A selection of T cell receptor beta chains follows, all from one sample in a study of identical twins. TCRdb reprocessed the 5' RACE reads via MiXCR and lists one record per CDR3 protein. Found here are about 530,000 distinct CDR3 sequences, under 25% of them singletons; the top ten hold approximately 0.52%. These data were also reused for a study on yellow fever vaccine responses in identical twins.

Source material: CD4+ T cells sorted from blood. The receptors derive from a woman aged 18-30 years in good health. CDR3s include the opening cysteine and the closing phenylalanine or tryptophan. A D gene is named only where the DNA matches it firmly. Part of the rows lack a size; the others show once, few, many or a class for expanded clones.

clone_size,v_call,d_call,j_call,cdr3_aa,cdr3_nt
.,TRBV3-1,.,TRBJ2-1,CASSQGGSEQFF,TGTGCCAGCAGCCAAGGTGGGTCTGAGCAGTTCTTC
.,TRBV5-6,.,TRBJ2-1,CASSLGLSIREQFF,TGTGCCAGCAGCTTGGGGTTGTCTATTCGGGAGCAGTTCTTC
.,TRBV20-1,.,TRBJ2-2,CCASGPVGGNTGELFF,TGCTGTGCTAGTGGTCCAGTCGGGGGGAACACCGGGGAGCTGTTTTTT
few,TRBV28,.,TRBJ2-3,CASSLRSGESTQYF,TGTGCCAGCAGTTTAAGGTCGGGGGAGAGTACGCAGTATTTT
.,TRBV12-3/TRBV12-4,TRBD1,TRBJ2-2,CASLQGASLVRELFF,TGTGCCAGCTTGCAGGGGGCGAGTCTTGTCCGGGAGCTGTTTTTT
few,TRBV7-3,.,TRBJ1-6,CASSLTTSYNSPLHF,TGTGCCAGCAGCTTAACTACCTCCTATAATTCACCCCTCCACTTT
.,TRBV15,.,TRBJ2-3,CATSRPPQGVGDTQYF,TGTGCCACCAGCAGACCACCCCAGGGAGTTGGAGATACGCAGTATTTT
few,TRBV9,TRBD1,TRBJ1-1,CASSANRGGTEAFF,TGTGCCAGCAGCGCCAACAGGGGAGGCACTGAAGCTTTCTTT
few,TRBV3-1,.,TRBJ2-1,CASSQERNGVPIYNEQFF,TGTGCCAGCAGCCAAGAAAGAAACGGGGTCCCGATATACAATGAGCAGTTCTTC
few,TRBV4-1,.,TRBJ2-5,CASSQIHLETQYF,TGCGCCAGCAGCCAAATTCATCTGGAGACCCAGTACTTC
once,TRBV6-1,.,TRBJ1-5,CASSETDSQPQHF,TGTGCCAGCAGTGAAACAGACAGTCAGCCCCAGCATTTT
.,TRBV9,TRBD2,TRBJ2-1,CASSAGLEGLNEQFF,TGTGCCAGCAGCGCGGGACTAGAGGGCCTCAATGAGCAGTTCTTC
few,TRBV5-5,TRBD1,TRBJ2-3,CASSFLGTGSTDTQYF,TGTGCCAGCAGCTTCCTTGGGACAGGGTCTACAGATACGCAGTATTTT
few,TRBV7-8,.,TRBJ2-2,CASSLSRSSGNTGELFF,TGTGCCAGCAGCTTATCCCGGAGTAGCGGAAACACCGGGGAGCTGTTTTTT
few,TRBV12-3/TRBV12-4,TRBD1,TRBJ2-4,CASSPTPGTAKNIQYF,TGTGCCAGCAGTCCCACCCCCGGGACAGCGAAAAACATTCAGTACTTC
.,TRBV5-1,TRBD2,TRBJ2-5,CASSVDGTSGGTQYF,TGCGCCAGCAGCGTCGACGGGACTAGCGGGGGGACCCAGTACTTC
.,TRBV5-4,TRBD1,TRBJ1-1,CASSYDPGQVVTEAFF,TGTGCCAGCAGCTACGATCCGGGACAGGTGGTGACTGAAGCTTTCTTT
.,TRBV29-1,TRBD2,TRBJ2-3,CSVTRLAESTDTQYF,TGCAGCGTGACTCGACTAGCGGAGAGCACAGATACGCAGTATTTT
.,TRBV20-1,.,TRBJ2-1,CSAEPGRTYNEQFF,TGCAGTGCTGAACCGGGACGAACCTACAATGAGCAGTTCTTC
few,TRBV5-1,TRBD1,TRBJ2-7,CASSLTGTGGGEQYF,TGCGCCAGCAGCTTAACTGGGACAGGGGGTGGCGAGCAGTACTTC
.,TRBV20-1,TRBD1,TRBJ2-5,CSARTGDRARETQYF,TGCAGTGCTAGGACCGGAGACAGGGCTAGAGAGACCCAGTACTTC
.,TRBV7-8,TRBD1,TRBJ2-2,CASSLTGTGKVTGKLFF,TGTGCCAGCAGCTTGACGGGGACAGGGAAGGTCACCGGGAAGCTGTTTTTT
few,TRBV2,TRBD2,TRBJ2-7,CASSGTSGRTYEQYF,TGTGCCAGCAGTGGGACTAGCGGGAGGACCTACGAGCAGTACTTC
.,TRBV2,TRBD2,TRBJ2-1,CASSEARTSGGPQFF,TGTGCCAGCAGTGAAGCGAGGACTAGCGGGGGCCCTCAGTTCTTC
many,TRBV12-3/TRBV12-4,TRBD1,TRBJ2-1,CASSGDRGYDYNEQFF,TGTGCCAGCAGTGGGGACAGGGGTTATGACTACAATGAGCAGTTCTTC
.,TRBV5-1,.,TRBJ2-3,CASQGATDTQYF,TGCGCCAGCCAAGGGGCGACAGATACGCAGTATTTT
.,TRBV6-1,TRBD1,TRBJ1-1,CASSVDRVTEAFF,TGTGCCAGCAGTGTGGACAGGGTTACTGAAGCTTTCTTT
few,TRBV28,.,TRBJ2-5,CASSLLKASAGTQYF,TGTGCCAGCAGTTTACTTAAGGCGTCGGCGGGGACCCAGTACTTC
.,TRBV3-1,TRBD1,TRBJ2-6,CASSAGQGDAGANVLTF,TGTGCCAGCAGCGCGGGACAGGGGGATGCTGGGGCCAACGTCCTGACTTTC
.,TRBV20-1,TRBD1,TRBJ1-6,CSARGEGGSPLHF,TGCAGTGCTAGAGGGGAAGGGGGCTCACCCCTCCACTTT
.,TRBV5-1,.,TRBJ2-7,CASSLDVGYEQYF,TGCGCCAGCAGCCTGGACGTTGGGTACGAGCAGTACTTC
few,TRBV5-1,TRBD1,TRBJ1-2,CASSPTGQGNGYTF,TGCGCCAGCAGCCCTACGGGACAGGGGAATGGCTACACCTTC
.,TRBV29-1,TRBD2,TRBJ2-3,CSSTGTAGRADTQYF,TGCAGCTCAACCGGGACGGCCGGGAGGGCAGATACGCAGTATTTT
.,TRBV19,TRBD1,TRBJ1-5,CASRQGLNQPQHF,TGTGCCAGCCGACAGGGGTTAAATCAGCCCCAGCATTTT
few,TRBV20-1,.,TRBJ2-5,CSARDEGETQYF,TGCAGTGCTAGAGATGAGGGGGAGACCCAGTACTTC
.,TRBV5-1,.,TRBJ2-7,CASQGPEWNEQYF,TGCGCCAGCCAGGGACCGGAGTGGAACGAGCAGTACTTC
.,TRBV7-9,TRBD1,TRBJ2-1,CASSLNTGVGNEQFF,TGTGCCAGCAGCTTAAACACAGGGGTAGGGAATGAGCAGTTCTTC
.,TRBV7-2,TRBD2,TRBJ2-1,CASSPEGRGLAGRLRFF,TGTGCCAGCAGCCCAGAAGGGCGTGGGCTAGCGGGAAGGTTAAGGTTCTTC
once,TRBV2,TRBD2,TRBJ2-2,CASRKTGRLAGAHTGELFF,TGTGCCAGCAGGAAAACGGGGCGACTAGCGGGAGCCCACACCGGGGAGCTGTTTTTT
.,TRBV15,.,TRBJ1-5,CATRTDSMRNQPQHF,TGTGCCACCAGAACGGACAGTATGCGCAATCAGCCCCAGCATTTT
few,TRBV3-1,.,TRBJ2-3,CASSQGSLDTQYF,TGTGCCAGCAGCCAAGGGTCCCTAGATACGCAGTATTTT
many,TRBV20-1,.,TRBJ2-1,CSAREGASPNEQFF,TGCAGTGCTAGAGAGGGGGCGAGCCCCAATGAGCAGTTCTTC
few,TRBV7-9,.,TRBJ2-3,CASSLLETDTQYF,TGTGCCAGCAGCTTACTAGAGACAGATACGCAGTATTTT
few,TRBV2,TRBD1,TRBJ1-5,CASSDGTGWYPLYQPQHF,TGTGCCAGCAGTGACGGGACAGGGTGGTACCCCTTGTATCAGCCCCAGCATTTT
.,TRBV6-5,TRBD1,TRBJ2-1,CASSYSRDRGYNEQFF,TGTGCCAGCAGTTACTCTCGGGACAGGGGGTACAATGAGCAGTTCTTC
.,TRBV19,.,TRBJ2-5,CASRTTGQETQYF,TGTGCCAGTAGGACGACAGGCCAAGAGACCCAGTACTTC
few,TRBV12-3/TRBV12-4,.,TRBJ1-4,CASSLQGTNEKLFF,TGTGCCAGCAGTTTGCAGGGAACTAATGAAAAACTGTTTTTT
few,TRBV3-1,TRBD2,TRBJ2-1,CASSQTSGNYNEQFF,TGTGCCAGCAGCCAGACTAGCGGGAACTACAATGAGCAGTTCTTC
.,TRBV9,.,TRBJ1-3,CASSVAPTGTGNTIYF,TGTGCCAGCAGCGTAGCTCCGACGGGAACTGGAAACACCATATATTTT
.,TRBV12-3/TRBV12-4,TRBD2,TRBJ2-3,CASRRLAGELTDTQYF,TGTGCCAGCCGCAGACTAGCGGGGGAGCTCACAGATACGCAGTATTTT
.,TRBV7-9,TRBD2,TRBJ2-1,CASFEGLAGGNEQFF,TGTGCCAGCTTCGAAGGACTAGCGGGAGGCAATGAGCAGTTCTTC
.,TRBV27,TRBD1,TRBJ1-5,CASSSTGAIRNQPQHF,TGTGCCAGCAGTTCGACAGGGGCGATTCGAAATCAGCCCCAGCATTTT
few,TRBV9,TRBD2,TRBJ2-3,CASSVLAVSTDTQYF,TGTGCCAGCAGCGTCCTAGCGGTGAGCACAGATACGCAGTATTTT
.,TRBV9,TRBD2,TRBJ2-5,CASSSTSGPYQETQYF,TGTGCCAGCAGCAGTACTAGCGGGCCGTACCAAGAGACCCAGTACTTC
few,TRBV7-2,.,TRBJ1-1,CASSLGVRTEAFF,TGTGCCAGCAGCTTAGGGGTGAGAACTGAAGCTTTCTTT
.,TRBV3-1,.,TRBJ2-3,CASSQDPAYTQYF,TGTGCCAGCAGCCAAGATCCGGCGTATACGCAGTATTTT
.,TRBV3-1,.,TRBJ2-1,CASSNKEAQFF,TGTGCCAGCAGTAACAAGGAGGCGCAGTTCTTC